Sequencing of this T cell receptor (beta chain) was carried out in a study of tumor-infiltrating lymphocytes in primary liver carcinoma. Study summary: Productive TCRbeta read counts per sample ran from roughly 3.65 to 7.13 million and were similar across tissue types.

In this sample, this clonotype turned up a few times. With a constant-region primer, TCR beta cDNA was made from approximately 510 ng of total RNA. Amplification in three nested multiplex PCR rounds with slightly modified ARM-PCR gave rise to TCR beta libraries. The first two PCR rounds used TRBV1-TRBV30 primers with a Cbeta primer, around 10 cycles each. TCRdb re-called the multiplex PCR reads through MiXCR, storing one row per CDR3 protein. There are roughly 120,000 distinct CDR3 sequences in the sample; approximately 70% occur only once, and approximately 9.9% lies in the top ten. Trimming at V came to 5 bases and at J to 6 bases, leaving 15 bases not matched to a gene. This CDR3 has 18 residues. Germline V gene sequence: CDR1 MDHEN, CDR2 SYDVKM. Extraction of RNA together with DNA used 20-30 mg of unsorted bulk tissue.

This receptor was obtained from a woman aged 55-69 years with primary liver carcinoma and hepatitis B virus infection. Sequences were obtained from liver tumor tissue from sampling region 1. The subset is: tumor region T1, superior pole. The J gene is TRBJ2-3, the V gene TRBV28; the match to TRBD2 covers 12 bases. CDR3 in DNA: TGTGCCAGCAGTAGTCTAGCGGGAGGGCCGGAGGGCCAGGATACGCAGTATTTT. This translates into CASSSLAGGPEGQDTQYF.